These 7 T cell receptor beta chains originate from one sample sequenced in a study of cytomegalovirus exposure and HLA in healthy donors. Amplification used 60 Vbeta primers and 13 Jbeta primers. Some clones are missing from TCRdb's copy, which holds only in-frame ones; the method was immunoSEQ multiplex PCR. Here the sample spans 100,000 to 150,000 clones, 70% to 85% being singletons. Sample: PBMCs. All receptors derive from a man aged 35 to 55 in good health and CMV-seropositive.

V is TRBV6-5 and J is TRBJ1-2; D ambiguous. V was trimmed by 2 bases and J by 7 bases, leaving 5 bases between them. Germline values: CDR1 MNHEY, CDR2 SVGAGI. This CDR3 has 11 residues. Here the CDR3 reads CASSYEGGYTF. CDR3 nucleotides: TGTGCCAGCAGTTACGAGGGTGGCTACACCTTC.

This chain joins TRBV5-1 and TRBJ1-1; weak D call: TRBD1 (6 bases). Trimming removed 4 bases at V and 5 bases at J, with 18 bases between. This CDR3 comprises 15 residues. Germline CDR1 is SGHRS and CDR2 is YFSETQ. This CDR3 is CASSASQGRGTEAFF. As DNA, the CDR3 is TGCGCCAGCAGCGCATCACAGGGACGAGGGACTGAAGCTTTCTTT.

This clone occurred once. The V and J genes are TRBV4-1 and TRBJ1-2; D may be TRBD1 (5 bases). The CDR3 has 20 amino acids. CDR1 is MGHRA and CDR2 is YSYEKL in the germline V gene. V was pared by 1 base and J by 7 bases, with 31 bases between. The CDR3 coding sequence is TGCGCCAGCAGCCAAGTTCCCCCGGCGCAGGGTGACCTATCCTATCGTGGCTACACCTTC. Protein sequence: CASSQVPPAQGDLSYRGYTF.

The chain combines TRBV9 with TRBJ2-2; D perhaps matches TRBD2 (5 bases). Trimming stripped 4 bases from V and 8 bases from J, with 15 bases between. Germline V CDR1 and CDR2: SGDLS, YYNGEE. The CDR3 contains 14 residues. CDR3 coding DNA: TGTGCCAGCAGCCCAGGAGGCGAGTTGGGGGAGCTGTTTTTT. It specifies CASSPGGELGELFF.

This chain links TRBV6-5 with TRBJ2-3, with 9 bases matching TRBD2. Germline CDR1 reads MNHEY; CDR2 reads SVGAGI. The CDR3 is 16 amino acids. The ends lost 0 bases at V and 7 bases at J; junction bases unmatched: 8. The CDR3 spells CASSYSNAGGPHTQYF. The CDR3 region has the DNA TGTGCCAGCAGTTACTCGAACGCGGGAGGGCCTCATACGCAGTATTTT.

In DNA, the CDR3 is TGTGCCAGCAGCGTAGTGACAGACATGAACACTGAAGCTTTCTTT. As protein: CASSVVTDMNTEAFF. The rearrangement joins TRBV9 to TRBJ1-1; tentative D call: TRBD1 (5 bases). Germline V gene lookup returns CDR1 SGDLS and CDR2 YYNGEE. This CDR3 is built from 15 residues. With 0 bases removed from V and 0 bases from J, the gap between germline ends came to 9 bases.

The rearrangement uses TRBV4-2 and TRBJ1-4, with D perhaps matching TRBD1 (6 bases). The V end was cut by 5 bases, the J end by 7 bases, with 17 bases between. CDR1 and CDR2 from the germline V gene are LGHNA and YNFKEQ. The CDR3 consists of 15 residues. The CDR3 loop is CASSSPDREGEKLFF. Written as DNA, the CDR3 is TGTGCCAGCAGCTCCCCGGACAGAGAGGGTGAAAAACTGTTTTTT.